This TCR beta chain was sequenced for a study of early T cells in non-severe SARS-CoV-2 infection (dated by TCRdb to the early 2020s). About the investigation overall: Bulk RNA from unsorted whole blood was used for TCR sequencing, so alpha and beta chains could not be paired. Overall results and qualifications from the work: VDJdb matching was skewed toward anti-spike CD8 responses, so virus-specific expansions were likely underestimated and private and CD4 specificities were missed.

V was cut back by 3 bases and J by 3 bases, leaving a gap of 15 bases between them. Per the germline V gene (reference sequence), DFQATT is the CDR1 and SNEGSKA is the CDR2. The CDR3 starts with the cysteine, ends with the phenylalanine, and has 14 residues. The retained sequence is limited to the CDR3, 42 bases, with the frame set at the first base. This was a case-control study nested in a cohort of healthcare workers in London, UK, who had nasopharyngeal swab PCR tests and blood samples taken every week. Between 23 and 31 March 2020, the week of the UK lockdown, healthcare workers were enrolled and then followed up weekly for as long as 16 weeks. This clonotype was counted at least ten times. Its antigen is currently not known. No base quality information exists; no much larger clone differs at one position. Library prep was done by 5' RACE. Instrument used: NextSeq 500. Unique molecular identifiers were attached to individual cDNA molecules in the TCR library protocol so that sequencing error and PCR bias could be corrected. Both TCR alpha and beta chains were sequenced, and tight co-correlation was observed between alpha and beta sequence abundances in each sample. As for the original processing: Decombinator V4 was used to annotate the V gene, J gene and CDR3 of the TCR sequences. TCRs were defined as expanded if a significant change between any two time points was detected under a Poisson model with p below 0.0001. TCR abundances were normalised to the total number of TCRs sequenced per sample and expressed as counts per million. TRAV1-2 paired with TRAJ12, TRAJ20 or TRAJ33 defined MAIT TCRs, while TRAV10 paired with TRAJ18 defined iNKT TCRs. VDJdb, accessed on 1 November 2021, was searched for TCRs annotated for CMV, EBV and SARS-CoV-2, and TCRs annotated for more than one antigen were excluded. TCRdb cleaned the public reads at Q25 with fastp, built clones with MiXCR and kept in-frame beta chains. Identical CDR3 proteins give one entry, which carries the most common genes and DNA. The V and J calls were not made by the authors but by TCRdb's processing. This sample comprises roughly 110,000 distinct CDR3 sequences, approximately 12% of them detected only once. Approximately 6.9% of the sample rests with the top ten.

Source material: whole blood. The receptor comes from an adult who was a healthcare worker with PCR-confirmed SARS-CoV-2 infection or an uninfected control (not recorded which). The chain is assembled from TRBV20-1 and TRBJ2-7; the D gene is not confidently resolved. The bases read TGCAGTGCTAGGAATGGTCTGGGTCTCTACGAGCAGTACTTC. The resulting protein is CSARNGLGLYEQYF.